The 25 T cell receptor beta chains below all came from one sample that was sequenced in a study (dated by TCRdb to 2015 to 2016). Library preparation was by RT-PCR. The run used an Illumina MiSeq. Starting from the raw public reads, TCRdb applied fastp trimming at Q25, assembled clones with MiXCR and retained in-frame beta chains. Every distinct CDR3 protein forms one entry, paired with its most common genes and DNA. The sample table contains almost 700,000 distinct CDR3 sequences; only one count was recorded for around 14% of them. The ten largest clones add up to roughly 3.6% of the sample. Material: memory CD4+ T cells from blood. The receptors here all came from a female donor in good health, serving as a healthy control.

The gene calls are TRBV30 and TRBJ2-3; D perhaps matches TRBD2 (6 bases). With 2 bases removed from V and 0 bases from J, the gap between germline ends came to 15 bases. Germline assignment: CDR1 GTSNPN and CDR2 SVGIG (reference sequence). This CDR3 is 16 amino acids long. CDR3 protein: CAWSPGGGHSTDTQYF. CDR3 coding DNA: TGTGCCTGGAGTCCTGGAGGAGGGCACAGCACAGATACGCAGTATTTT.

In this sample, this clonotype turned up a few times. This sequence joins TRBV20-1 and TRBJ1-2; a weak D match, TRBD1 (6 bases). This CDR3 is built from 14 residues. Deletions cut 0 bases from V and 8 bases from J, with 16 bases between. Per the germline V gene, CDR1 is DFQATT and CDR2 is SNEGSKA (reference sequence). CDR3 bases: TGCAGTGCTAGAGATCGGGCAGGGGCGTTCGGCTACACCTTC. Amino acids: CSARDRAGAFGYTF.

Many counts were recorded for this clonotype. This chain links TRBV4-2 with TRBJ2-5, with D uncertain. Per germline, CDR1 LGHNA and CDR2 YNFKEQ. Trimming removed 1 base from V and 5 bases from J, with 11 bases in between. This CDR3 has 14 residues. CDR3 sequence reads: CASSQVANGETQYF. The CDR3 bases are TGTGCCAGCAGCCAAGTAGCAAATGGGGAGACCCAGTACTTC.

The chain uses TRBV11-2 and TRBJ2-1, with D perhaps TRBD1 (6 bases). The CDR3 spans 12 residues. The germline gives CDR1 SGHAT, CDR2 FQNNGV. Trimming pared 5 bases from V and 7 bases from J, leaving 9 bases between. DNA of the CDR3: TGTGCCAGCAGCCAGGGGTTGAATGAGCAGTTCTTC. It yields the protein CASSQGLNEQFF.

This rearrangement joins TRBV5-6 to TRBJ1-6; maybe TRBD1 (6 bases). The CDR3 consists of 13 residues. Trimming left V 5 bases short and J 8 bases short, with 11 bases between. CDR1 and CDR2 (germline): SGHDT, YYEEEE. The CDR3 bases are TGTGCCAGCAGGAGACAGGCAGATTCACCCCTCCACTTT. This encodes CASRRQADSPLHF.

This clonotype has ten or more counts. The CDR3 coding sequence is TGCAGTGCTAGAGATAACCGAAGGGGCAATCAGCCCCAGCATTTT. This translates into CSARDNRRGNQPQHF. The rearrangement uses TRBV20-1 and TRBJ1-5; unclear D gene. Trimming took 0 bases from V and 2 from J, leaving 11 bases between them. Germline CDR1 DFQATT, CDR2 SNEGSKA (reference sequence). The CDR3 spans 15 residues.

The chain joins TRBV5-1 to TRBJ2-3; 8 bases agree with TRBD2. The CDR3 length is 15 residues. The V gene end was trimmed by 2 bases and the J gene end by 3 bases; junction bases not matched to a gene: 5. Germline CDR1 and CDR2: SGHRS and YFSETQ. CDR3 sequence reads: CASSLGSGRTDTQYF. CDR3 bases: TGCGCCAGCAGCTTAGGGAGCGGGAGAACAGATACGCAGTATTTT.

This clonotype was recorded a few times. The chain uses TRBV28 and TRBJ1-5; 7 bases line up with TRBD1. The J segment lost 4 bases and the V segment lost 3 bases, leaving 12 bases of the junction unmatched. This CDR3 comprises 17 residues. Germline loops: CDR1 MDHEN, CDR2 SYDVKM. The CDR3 is CASSFLWGGGNNQPQHF. The CDR3, as DNA: TGTGCCAGCAGTTTCCTATGGGGAGGGGGCAATAATCAGCCCCAGCATTTT.

The sample holds a few counts of this clonotype. At one of its ends the junction is not consistent with the germline gene, which may arise from a read error. The gene calls are TRBV18 and TRBJ2-1; 11 nucleotides line up with TRBD2. The CDR3 length is 16 residues. Per the germline V gene, CDR1 is KGHSH and CDR2 is LQKENI. The CDR3 bases are TGTGCCAGCTCACCGCCTAGCGGGGGGCCTTACAGTGAGCAGTTCTTC. This codes for CASSPPSGGPYSEQFF.

The gene calls are TRBV14 and TRBJ2-2; D is ambiguous. Trimming removed 0 bases from V and 0 bases from J, with 11 bases in between. Germline assignment: CDR1 SGHDN and CDR2 FVKESK. The CDR3 covers 17 residues. CDR3 protein: CASSQDAVDTNTGELFF. The CDR3 DNA is TGTGCCAGCAGCCAAGATGCGGTGGATACGAACACCGGGGAGCTGTTTTTT.

The rearrangement joins TRBV20-1 to TRBJ1-5; 8 positions agree with TRBD1. Unmatched junction bases numbered 13, after V lost 5 bases and J lost 4 bases. The V gene's germline CDR1 is DFQATT and CDR2 SNEGSKA (reference sequence). The CDR3 runs to 16 residues. The CDR3 spells CSAPARTGSPNQPQHF. The CDR3 DNA follows: TGCAGTGCTCCGGCGAGGACAGGGAGTCCTAATCAGCCCCAGCATTTT.

This clonotype was recorded at least ten times. The chain recombines TRBV6-5 with TRBJ2-2; D gene ambiguous. Trimming removed 6 bases at V and 5 bases at J, with 10 bases between. Germline V CDR1 and CDR2: MNHEY, SVGAGI. The CDR3 consists of 13 residues. The DNA of the CDR3 is TGTGCCAGCAGATTCGGGCGGACCGGGGAGCTGTTTTTT. Its translation is CASRFGRTGELFF.

The chain uses TRBV4-3 and TRBJ1-5, with 8 bases that match TRBD1. Looked up from germline, CDR1 is LGHNA and CDR2 is YSLEER. This CDR3 contains 15 residues. V lost 0 bases and J lost 3; bases outside the gene matches: 1. The CDR3 region has the DNA TGCGCCAGCAGCCAAGAGGACAGGGACAATCAGCCCCAGCATTTT. It is translated as CASSQEDRDNQPQHF.

This clonotype was counted between two and nine times. The chain joins TRBV20-1 to TRBJ2-5; D not certain. CDR3 length equals 14 residues. The germline V gene encodes CDR1 DFQATT and CDR2 SNEGSKA (reference sequence). V gave up 4 bases and J gave up 2 bases, with 14 bases separating them. CDR3 DNA: TGCAGTGCTACTGGGCGGCAAGAACAAGAGACCCAGTACTTC. Protein product: CSATGRQEQETQYF.

This clonotype was counted at least ten times. This chain connects TRBV20-1 to TRBJ1-2; no reliable D call. V dropped 3 bases and J dropped 6 bases, with 17 bases sitting between them. Germline CDR1 is DFQATT and CDR2 is SNEGSKA (reference sequence). The CDR3 runs 14 residues. CDR3 protein: CSARTDRGSDGYTF. CDR3 nucleotide sequence: TGCAGTGCTAGGACGGACCGTGGCAGCGATGGCTACACCTTC.

The CDR3 sequence: CASSVTSGRGSYEQYF. In nucleotides, the CDR3 is TGTGCCAGCAGTGTAACTAGCGGGAGGGGTTCCTACGAGCAGTACTTC. The J gene is TRBJ2-7, the V gene TRBV2; 13 nucleotides match TRBD2. The V gene end was trimmed by 4 bases and the J gene end by 1 base; junction bases not matched to a gene: 4. Germline V lookup: CDR1 SNHLY, CDR2 FYNNEI. The CDR3 contains 16 residues. The variable domain in full, with the rest retrieved from reference TRBV2 and TRBJ2-7, is EPEVTQTPSHQVTQMGQEVILRCVPISNHLYFYWYRQILGQKVEFLVSFYNNEISEKSEIFDDQFSVERPDGSNFTLKIRSTKLEDSAMYFCASSVTSGRGSYEQYFGPGTRLTVT.

A note on this clonotype: A much larger clone sits a single nucleotide away, making a read error possible. The CDR3 sequence: CASSQTGSTDTQYF. The CDR3, as DNA: TGTGCCAGCAGCCAGACAGGGAGCACAGATACGCAGTATTTT. The chain recombines TRBV12-3 or TRBV12-4 with TRBJ2-3; 7 bases line up with TRBD1. Trimming removed 6 bases from V and 0 bases from J; junction bases left unmatched: 3. CDR3 length: 14 residues.

This clonotype was detected a few times. The chain is built from TRBV27 and TRBJ1-3; D is unclear. Trimming took off 8 bases at V and 1 base at J, with 6 bases between the two ends. This CDR3 is built from 12 residues. Germline V lookup: CDR1 MNHEY, CDR2 SMNVEV (reference sequence). The CDR3: CASGFSGNTIYF. The CDR3 DNA follows: TGTGCCAGCGGGTTTTCTGGAAACACCATATATTTT.

This clonotype was recorded a few times. CDR3 residues: CASSGGPRSGGTDTQYF. DNA for the CDR3: TGTGCCAGCAGCGGGGGTCCGAGGAGCGGGGGCACAGATACGCAGTATTTT. The rearrangement joins TRBV9 to TRBJ2-3, with 7 bases aligning to TRBD2. Trimming removed 3 bases from V and 1 base from J; junction bases left unmatched: 11. The V gene's germline CDR1 is SGDLS and CDR2 YYNGEE. CDR3 length: 17 residues.

The chain recombines TRBV20-1 with TRBJ2-4, with 7 bases fitting TRBD1. Germline CDR1 DFQATT, CDR2 SNEGSKA (reference sequence). With 3 bases clipped from V and 9 bases from J, the junction kept 14 bases outside the gene matches. CDR3 length: 15 residues. As DNA, the CDR3 is TGCAGTGCTAGGGACAGGCGATCATCCAGGAGCATTCAGTACTTC. Amino acids: CSARDRRSSRSIQYF.

The CDR3 here is CASSLGSQTNEKLFF. CDR3 nucleotide sequence: TGTGCCAGCAGTTTAGGTTCCCAGACAAATGAAAAACTGTTTTTT. The gene calls are TRBV28 and TRBJ1-4; no definite D call. The CDR3 runs 15 residues. V lost 2 bases and J lost 5, with 12 bases in between. CDR1 and CDR2 from the germline V gene are MDHEN and SYDVKM.

The V call is TRBV9, the J call TRBJ1-2; D unclear. From germline, CDR1 is SGDLS and CDR2 YYNGEE. The CDR3 covers 13 residues. V lost 3 bases to trimming and J lost 11 bases, with 17 bases between them. The CDR3 DNA is TGTGCCAGCAGCGGCTCGGAGCCGACGCGTTACACCTTC. Protein product: CASSGSEPTRYTF.

This clonotype was seen many times. The CDR3 nucleotides read TGTGCCAGCAGCTCAGGGTCTCCGTCGGCAGGCAATGAGCAGTTCTTC. It specifies CASSSGSPSAGNEQFF. The chain carries TRBV7-6 and TRBJ2-1; D is possibly TRBD1 (5 bases). CDR1 is SGHVS, CDR2 FNYEAQ, per germline. The CDR3 is 16 amino acids. Trimming took 4 bases from V and 6 from J, leaving 19 bases between them.

The V call is TRBV5-4, the J call TRBJ2-2; the match to TRBD1 covers 8 bases. Trimming removed 5 bases from V and 5 bases from J; junction bases left unmatched: 5. CDR1 and CDR2 from the germline V gene are SGHNT and YYREEE (reference sequence). The CDR3 contains 14 residues. The chain's CDR3 is CASSRRQGTGELFF. The DNA of the CDR3 is TGTGCCAGCAGTCGAAGACAGGGGACCGGGGAGCTGTTTTTT. Filled out from reference TRBV5-4 and TRBJ2-2, the complete variable domain reads ETGVTQSPTHLIKTRGQQVTLRCSSQSGHNTVSWYQQALGQGPQFIFQYYREEENGRGNFPPRFSGLQFPNYSSELNVNALELDDSALYLCASSRRQGTGELFFGEGSRLTVL.

The chain combines TRBV5-1 with TRBJ2-1; D uncertain. The CDR3 loop spans 13 amino acids. V was pared by 0 bases and J by 8 bases, with 9 bases between. The germline V gene encodes CDR1 SGHRS and CDR2 YFSETQ. CDR3 region: CASSLVASDEQFF. The DNA of the CDR3 is TGCGCCAGCAGCTTGGTTGCGAGCGATGAGCAGTTCTTC. Full variable domain (outside the CDR3, taken from reference TRBV5-1 and TRBJ2-1): KAGVTQTPRYLIKTRGQQVTLSCSPISGHRSVSWYQQTPGQGLQFLFEYFSETQRNKGNFPGRFSGRQFSNSRSEMNVSTLELGDSALYLCASSLVASDEQFFGPGTRLTVL.